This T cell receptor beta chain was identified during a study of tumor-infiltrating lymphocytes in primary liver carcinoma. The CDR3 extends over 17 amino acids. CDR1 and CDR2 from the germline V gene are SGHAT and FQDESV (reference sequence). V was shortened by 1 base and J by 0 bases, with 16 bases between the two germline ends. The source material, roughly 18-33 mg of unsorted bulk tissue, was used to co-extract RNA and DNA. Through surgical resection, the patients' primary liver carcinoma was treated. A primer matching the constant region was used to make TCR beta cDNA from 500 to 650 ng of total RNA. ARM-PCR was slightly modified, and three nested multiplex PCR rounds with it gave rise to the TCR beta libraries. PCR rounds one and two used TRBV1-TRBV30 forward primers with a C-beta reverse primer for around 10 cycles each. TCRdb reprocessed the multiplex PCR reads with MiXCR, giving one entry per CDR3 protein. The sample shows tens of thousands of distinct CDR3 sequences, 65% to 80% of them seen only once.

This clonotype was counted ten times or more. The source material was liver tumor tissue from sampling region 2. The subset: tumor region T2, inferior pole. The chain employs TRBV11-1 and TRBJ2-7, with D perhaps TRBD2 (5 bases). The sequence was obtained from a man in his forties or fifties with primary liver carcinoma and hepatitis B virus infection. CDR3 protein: CASSLGPAGESSYEQYF. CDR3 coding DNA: TGTGCCAGCAGCTTAGGGCCGGCGGGTGAAAGCTCCTACGAGCAGTACTTC.